This T cell receptor (beta chain) was obtained from a study of T cell changes during pregnancy in multiple sclerosis. Produced via immunoSEQ multiplex PCR; TCRdb's table is partial and in-frame only. Of tens of thousands of clones in the sample, roughly 93% were seen once. In this sample, this clone turned up a few times. The specimen was CD4+ T cells from peripheral blood mononuclear cells, collected before pregnancy. This clonotype was sampled from a female donor with multiple sclerosis, enrolled in a pregnancy study.

CDR3 sequence (DNA): TGTGCCAGCAGCCTAGGGGTTTTGTCCCAGCATTTT. The encoded protein is CASSLGVLSQHF. The chain employs TRBV28 and TRBJ1-5, with D tentatively TRBD1 (5 bases). This CDR3 spans 12 amino acids. Germline V gene sequence: CDR1 MDHEN, CDR2 SYDVKM. Between the trimmed V and J ends, which lost 6 bases and 11 bases, there was a span of 14 bases.